The 27 T cell receptor beta chains listed next were all sequenced from one sample in a study of cytomegalovirus exposure and HLA in healthy donors (dated by TCRdb to 2016 to 2017). Library prep was done by the immunoSEQ multiplex PCR assay. The multiplex PCR relied on a mix of 60 forward primers for TCR Vbeta segments and 13 reverse primers for TCR Jbeta segments. This immuneACCESS table, as held by TCRdb, lists in-frame sequences with V and J called but not all clones. Of the missing ones, under half trace to an unresolved V gene in checked studies; the others have no known cause. The sample table includes around 130,000 clones. The top ten clones comprise around 1.5% of the sample. The sequenced sample consisted of PBMCs. Receptors were obtained from a woman aged 40 to 50 in good health and CMV-seronegative.

The chain couples TRBV11-2 to TRBJ1-2; a possible D gene is TRBD1 (5 bases). V lost 7 bases and J lost 4, with 13 bases in between. The CDR3 spans 13 residues. CDR1 is SGHAT and CDR2 is FQNNGV in the germline V gene. CDR3 coding DNA: TGTGCCAGCACCCCGGGGGGGAGCTATGGCTACACCTTC. Its protein is CASTPGGSYGYTF.

The V call is TRBV6-1, the J call TRBJ1-4, with 9 positions matching TRBD1. CDR1 and CDR2 from the germline V gene are MNHNS and SASEGT. The CDR3 sequence is 15 residues long. V lost 8 bases, J lost 6 bases, and 10 bases stayed unmatched. CDR3 bases: TGTGCCAGCGCACGAACAGGGGGCTTATATGAAAAACTGTTTTTT. It is translated as CASARTGGLYEKLFF.

The CDR3 here is CASSGLGGRNGYTF. The CDR3 coding sequence is TGTGCCAGCAGCGGTTTAGGGGGTCGAAATGGCTACACCTTC. The gene calls are TRBV5-6 and TRBJ1-2; a possible D gene is TRBD1 (6 bases). The V gene's germline CDR1 is SGHDT and CDR2 YYEEEE. The CDR3 loop spans 14 amino acids. V was clipped by 4 bases and J by 6 bases, with 16 bases between them.

This chain uses TRBV11-2 with TRBJ1-3; TRBD1 aligns across 8 bases. The CDR3 has 16 amino acids. Per the germline V gene, CDR1 is SGHAT and CDR2 is FQNNGV. The V segment lost 3 bases and the J segment 3 bases; nucleotides outside the gene matches: 7. CDR3 region: CASSLPQGAFGNTIYF. CDR3 in DNA: TGTGCCAGCAGCTTGCCTCAGGGGGCTTTTGGAAACACCATATATTTT.

The V and J genes are TRBV7-2 and TRBJ1-1; no clear D gene. CDR1 SGHTA and CDR2 FQGNSA come from the germline V gene. CDR3 length equals 14 residues. V shed 2 bases and J shed 1 base, with 8 bases lying between them. In nucleotides, the CDR3 is TGTGCCAGCAGCTTACAGGCCCCGAACACTGAAGCTTTCTTT. This encodes CASSLQAPNTEAFF.

This chain joins TRBV6-6 and TRBJ2-7; the D gene is possibly TRBD2 (7 bases). There are 13 residues in the CDR3. Trimming left V 8 bases short and J 2 bases short, with 13 bases between. Looked up from germline, CDR1 is MNHNY and CDR2 is SVGAGI (reference sequence). The CDR3 nucleotides read TGTGCCAGCGGGCGGGGGCCTACCTACGAGCAGTACTTC. The encoded protein is CASGRGPTYEQYF.

This chain links TRBV7-6 with TRBJ2-3; D is ambiguous. The CDR3 extends over 10 amino acids. Between the trimmed V and J ends, which lost 11 bases and 4 bases, there was a span of 7 bases. The germline V gene has CDR1 SGHVS and CDR2 FNYEAQ. CDR3 loop: CASGADTQYF. The CDR3 DNA reads TGTGCCTCAGGTGCAGATACGCAGTATTTT.

The V gene is TRBV29-1, the J gene TRBJ1-4, with D maybe TRBD1 (5 bases). The CDR3 consists of 20 residues. Germline V gene lookup returns CDR1 SQVTM and CDR2 ANQGSEA. Trimming stripped 2 bases from V and 5 bases from J, with 30 bases between. The DNA for the CDR3 is TGCAGCGTTGAAATAAGCGGGCAGGGTAGACTCCGAACGTTAAATGAAAAACTGTTTTTT. Its translation: CSVEISGQGRLRTLNEKLFF. Full variable domain (outside the CDR3, taken from reference TRBV29-1 and TRBJ1-4): SAVISQKPSRDICQRGTSLTIQCQVDSQVTMMFWYRQQPGQSLTLIATANQGSEATYESGFVIDKFPISRPNLTFSTLTVSNMSPEDSSIYLCSVEISGQGRLRTLNEKLFFGSGTQLSVL.

This chain links TRBV19 with TRBJ1-2; TRBD1 aligns across 7 bases. V lost 7 bases to trimming and J lost 3 bases; unmatched junction nucleotides: 5. Germline CDR1 LNHDA, CDR2 SQIVND (reference sequence). The CDR3 length is 13 residues. The CDR3 DNA is TGTGCCAGTAACCCCGACAGGGACTATGGCTACACCTTC. It is translated as CASNPDRDYGYTF.

The rearrangement joins TRBV18 to TRBJ2-7; D may be TRBD1 (6 bases). The CDR3 runs to 15 residues. With 3 bases removed from V and 2 bases from J, the gap between germline ends came to 14 bases. The germline gives CDR1 KGHSH, CDR2 LQKENI. The CDR3 DNA is TGTGCCAGCTCACCCCGCGACAGGCCTACCTACGAGCAGTACGTC. It encodes CASSPRDRPTYEQYV.

The CDR3 is CASTGRLTEAFF. The CDR3 DNA follows: TGTGCCTCCACAGGGCGCTTAACTGAAGCTTTCTTT. This chain connects TRBV28 to TRBJ1-1; tentatively, D is TRBD1 (6 bases). The V gene's germline CDR1 is MDHEN and CDR2 SYDVKM. CDR3 size: 12 residues. V dropped 11 bases and J dropped 5 bases, with 15 bases sitting between them. Using reference TRBV28 and TRBJ1-1 for the parts outside the CDR3, the full variable domain is DVKVTQSSRYLVKRTGEKVFLECVQDMDHENMFWYRQDPGLGLRLIYFSYDVKMKEKGDIPEGYSVSREKKERFSLILESASTNQTSMYLCASTGRLTEAFFGQGTRLTVV.

This chain links TRBV10-3 with TRBJ2-7; TRBD2 matches at 9 bases. The CDR3 is made up of 15 amino acids. V lost 3 bases and J lost 5; bases outside the gene matches: 8. CDR1 and CDR2 (germline): ENHRY, SYGVKD. For the CDR3, the DNA is TGTGCCATCAGTGATGGGGCGGGGGGGCTCAACGAGCAGTACTTC. It specifies CAISDGAGGLNEQYF.

In DNA form, the CDR3 reads TGTGCCAGCCAGGGCGGGACAGGGCTGATTTCACCCCTCCACTTT. It translates to CASQGGTGLISPLHF. The V and J genes are TRBV25-1 and TRBJ1-6; 9 nucleotides match TRBD1. This CDR3 is 15 amino acids long. The V gene's germline CDR1 is MGHDK and CDR2 SYGVNS. J lost 9 bases, V lost 8 bases, and 11 bases had no gene match.

V and J are TRBV7-3 and TRBJ2-2; D is uncertain. Germline V CDR1 and CDR2: SGHTA, FQGTGA. The CDR3 runs 14 residues. V was shortened by 2 bases and J by 1 base, with 5 bases between the two germline ends. The CDR3 coding sequence is TGTGCCAGCAGCTTAGGCCTGAACACCGGGGAGCTGTTTTTT. Translated, it gives CASSLGLNTGELFF.

CDR3 sequence: CASSYSEEAGTQYF. The DNA of the CDR3 is TGTGCCAGCAGTTACTCCGAGGAGGCGGGGACCCAGTACTTC. The chain uses TRBV6-5 and TRBJ2-5, with D possibly being TRBD2 (5 bases). The CDR3 is 14 residues long. V dropped 0 bases and J dropped 7 bases, with 12 bases sitting between them. Germline CDR1 reads MNHEY; CDR2 reads SVGAGI.

This chain connects TRBV5-4 to TRBJ1-2, with 10 positions matching TRBD1. The germline gives CDR1 SGHNT, CDR2 YYREEE (reference sequence). There are 15 residues in the CDR3. V was clipped by 3 bases and J by 4 bases; unmatched bases: 6. The CDR3 is CASSSQDRGGYGYTF. In nucleotides, the CDR3 is TGTGCCAGCAGCTCCCAGGACAGGGGGGGCTATGGCTACACCTTC.

The chain couples TRBV6-5 to TRBJ1-2, with D perhaps TRBD1 (5 bases). V shed 2 bases and J shed 5 bases, with 6 bases lying between them. Per the germline V gene, CDR1 is MNHEY and CDR2 is SVGAGI. The CDR3 runs 12 residues. Here the CDR3 DNA reads TGTGCCAGCAGTTACCGGGGGTATGGCTACACCTTC. It codes for CASSYRGYGYTF.

This chain uses TRBV19 with TRBJ2-2; D remains ambiguous. The germline gives CDR1 LNHDA, CDR2 SQIVND (reference sequence). This CDR3 is 13 amino acids long. The V gene lost 10 bases and the J gene lost 0 bases, with 9 bases spanning the gap. The chain's CDR3 is CATVGPNTGELFF. The CDR3 nucleotides read TGTGCCACGGTGGGCCCGAACACCGGGGAGCTGTTTTTT.

The chain employs TRBV5-1 and TRBJ1-4; 10 bases agree with TRBD1. V gave up 4 bases and J gave up 8 bases; unmatched junction bases: 8. The CDR3 consists of 15 residues. Looked up from germline, CDR1 is SGHRS and CDR2 is YFSETQ. The CDR3 reads CASSRGTGDGEKLFF. The DNA for the CDR3 is TGCGCCAGCAGCCGGGGGACAGGGGACGGCGAAAAACTGTTTTTT.

CDR3: CASSLRTGLASETQYF. The DNA for the CDR3 is TGTGCCAGCAGCTTGCGAACGGGACTAGCGAGTGAGACCCAGTACTTC. The J gene is TRBJ2-5, the V gene TRBV11-1, with TRBD2 identical over 10 bases. With V trimmed by 3 bases and J by 5 bases, 9 bases remained unmatched. The CDR3 loop spans 16 amino acids. Per germline, CDR1 SGHAT and CDR2 FQDESV (reference sequence).

The chain uses TRBV21-1 and TRBJ2-4; the DNA was not used to check the table's D call, TRBD1. TRBV21-1 is a known pseudogene. The length of the CDR3 is 17 residues. This CDR3 reads CASSKAPTEIAKNIQYF. The CDR3 DNA reads as TGTGCCAGCAGCAAAGCGCCGACAGAGATAGCCAAAAACATTCAGTACTTC.

CDR3 DNA sequence: TGTGCCAGCAGCTTACTTACAGGGCCCAACTATGGCTACACCTTC. Translated, it gives CASSLLTGPNYGYTF. The chain is built from TRBV7-2 and TRBJ1-2; a possible D gene is TRBD1 (6 bases). Trimming removed 2 bases from V and 2 bases from J, with 12 bases in between. The germline gives CDR1 SGHTA, CDR2 FQGNSA. The CDR3 spans 15 residues.

J is TRBJ2-3 and V is TRBV11-2, with D perhaps TRBD2 (5 bases). The CDR3 totals 15 residues. From germline, CDR1 is SGHAT and CDR2 FQNNGV. V lost 2 bases, J lost 3 bases, and 12 bases lay in between. This CDR3 reads CASSLTGIITDTQYF. The CDR3 nucleotides read TGTGCCAGCAGCTTAACCGGGATTATTACAGATACGCAGTATTTT.

This chain uses TRBV20-1 with TRBJ1-2, with TRBD1 matching over 7 bases. The V and J ends lost 6 bases and 5 bases, in that order; junction bases with no gene match: 3. Germline CDR1 reads DFQATT; CDR2 reads SNEGSKA (reference sequence). This CDR3 spans 11 amino acids. The CDR3 DNA follows: TGCAGTGCCCCACAGGGGTATGGCTACACCTTC. Protein product: CSAPQGYGYTF.

The V gene is TRBV11-2, the J gene TRBJ1-1; D gene unclear. V was trimmed by 6 bases and J by 1 base, leaving 9 bases between them. The CDR3 extends over 13 amino acids. Germline loops: CDR1 SGHAT, CDR2 FQNNGV. The CDR3 loop is CASSFTENTEAFF. CDR3 nucleotides: TGTGCCAGCAGTTTCACAGAGAACACTGAAGCTTTCTTT.

The chain employs TRBV7-2 and TRBJ2-7; D is perhaps TRBD2 (5 bases). The CDR3 is made up of 13 amino acids. The V and J ends lost 2 bases and 5 bases respectively, with 10 bases between them. CDR1 is SGHTA, CDR2 FQGNSA, per germline. In nucleotides, the CDR3 is TGTGCCAGCAGCTTAACTCCTAGCCACGAGCAGTACTTC. Its protein is CASSLTPSHEQYF.

This chain joins TRBV19 and TRBJ1-4; 7 nucleotides agree with TRBD1. Germline loops: CDR1 LNHDA, CDR2 SQIVND (reference sequence). V shed 4 bases, J shed 6 bases, and the junction held 2 bases outside the gene matches. The length of the CDR3 is 13 residues. CDR3 protein: CASSSDRDEKLFF. DNA for the CDR3: TGTGCCAGTAGTAGTGACAGGGATGAAAAACTGTTTTTT.